These 23 T cell receptor beta chains originate from one sample sequenced in a study of shared clonotypes between healthy human individuals (dated by TCRdb to the early 2020s). CD8 naive samples were obtained by positive selection for CCR7 among CD45RO-negative cells, yielding a CD45RA+CCR7+ population from which TemRA cells were excluded. Library construction relied on the immunoSEQ multiplex PCR assay. TCRdb carries this immuneACCESS record with in-frame sequences only. Its versions omit some clonotypes, under half of them owing to an unresolved V gene in the studies checked, with the rest unexplained. The sample data list around 1.9 million clones, and about 93% of these were observed just once. Clones ranked in the top ten supply 1.5% to 2% of the sample. The sample consisted of naive CD8+ T cells from PBMCs. Sample cell subset or site, as interpreted from the label and publication: CD45RA+CCR7+. The receptors were sampled from a man aged 18 to 30 in good health. Some clones in this sample may be carry-over from other donors' samples.

The J gene is TRBJ2-2, the V gene TRBV4-1; 7 nucleotides line up with TRBD2. V trimming: 0 bases; J trimming: 4 bases; junction bases outside the gene matches: 8. This CDR3 contains 17 residues. Germline V gene lookup returns CDR1 MGHRA and CDR2 YSYEKL. The chain's CDR3 is CASSQEIMVAGTGELFF. As DNA, the CDR3 is TGCGCCAGCAGCCAAGAGATTATGGTAGCGGGCACCGGGGAGCTGTTTTTT.

The V and J genes are TRBV7-7 and TRBJ2-1, with a possible D match to TRBD2 (7 bases). CDR1 and CDR2 (germline): SSHAT, FNYEAQ (reference sequence). V was cut by 1 base and J by 3 bases, with 10 bases left in between. This CDR3 has 15 amino acids. The CDR3 nucleotides are TGTGCCAGCAGCTTAGAGGGAGGGGGCTACAATGAGCAGTTCTTC. The encoded protein is CASSLEGGGYNEQFF.

In regard to this clone: This may come from a read error, since a much larger clone is one base off. The J gene is TRBJ2-7, the V gene TRBV25-1; D is ambiguous. The V gene lost 3 bases and the J gene lost 2 bases, with 2 bases spanning the gap. This CDR3 contains 11 residues. CDR1 and CDR2 (germline): MGHDK, SYGVNS. CDR3 protein: CASSDPYEQYF. CDR3 coding DNA: TGTGCCAGCAGTGACCCCTACGAGCAGTACTTC.

Details on this clone: Other DNA sequences within the sample encode an identical CDR3. This chain links TRBV28 with TRBJ2-7; no clear D. CDR1 is MDHEN and CDR2 is SYDVKM in the germline V gene. V shed 6 bases and J shed 6 bases, with 9 bases lying between them. The CDR3 is 11 residues long. The CDR3 loop is CASSWAGEQYF. In nucleotides, the CDR3 is TGTGCCAGCAGCTGGGCTGGCGAGCAGTACTTC.

Points on this clone: Other DNA sequences in this sample translate to the same CDR3. V is TRBV15 and J is TRBJ1-4; no reliable D call. With 0 bases removed from V and 6 bases from J, the gap between germline ends came to 5 bases. The CDR3 runs 13 residues. Germline CDR1 and CDR2: LNHNV and YYDKDF (reference sequence). In nucleotides, the CDR3 is TGTGCCACCAGCAGAGATCGGGATGAAAAACTGTTTTTT. This encodes CATSRDRDEKLFF.

The V and J genes are TRBV27 and TRBJ2-7; TRBD2 might be the D (6 bases). Trimming stripped 4 bases from V and 2 bases from J, with 12 bases between. The germline gives CDR1 MNHEY, CDR2 SMNVEV (reference sequence). The CDR3 contains 14 residues. The CDR3 reads CASSWRASAYEQYF. CDR3 DNA sequence: TGTGCCAGCAGTTGGAGGGCTTCGGCCTACGAGCAGTACTTC.

CDR3 in amino acids: CASSRDRVKMNTEAFF. The DNA for the CDR3 is TGTGCCAGCAGCCGCGACAGGGTCAAAATGAACACTGAAGCTTTCTTT. This chain connects TRBV7-9 to TRBJ1-1; TRBD1 matches at 7 bases. CDR3 length equals 16 residues. J lost 0 bases, V lost 5 bases, and 9 bases had no gene match. Germline V gives CDR1 SEHNR, CDR2 FQNEAQ (reference sequence).

This chain links TRBV9 with TRBJ2-7; 9 bases line up with TRBD1. This CDR3 comprises 15 residues. The V gene end was trimmed by 4 bases and the J gene end by 4 bases; junction bases not matched to a gene: 9. The V gene's germline CDR1 is SGDLS and CDR2 YYNGEE. The CDR3 sequence is CASSPFGTGSYEQYF. The CDR3 DNA follows: TGTGCCAGCAGCCCGTTCGGGACAGGGTCGTACGAGCAGTACTTC.

A note on this clone: The sample carries other DNA sequences with the same CDR3. This rearrangement joins TRBV27 to TRBJ2-1; tentatively, D is TRBD1 (6 bases). Germline V lookup: CDR1 MNHEY, CDR2 SMNVEV (reference sequence). V gave up 2 bases and J gave up 9 bases, with 8 bases separating them. The CDR3 is made up of 12 amino acids. The CDR3 sequence is CASSLTRGEQFF. The CDR3 DNA sequence: TGTGCCAGCAGTTTAACCAGGGGTGAGCAGTTCTTC.

In this sample, this clone turned up once. The rearrangement joins TRBV6-7 to TRBJ2-2; 7 nucleotides match TRBD2. TRBV6-7 is assigned to the ORF class and has an uncertain function. CDR3 size: 17 residues. The V and J ends lost 4 bases and 0 bases, in that order; junction bases with no gene match: 8. The CDR3 sequence is CASSCPSGTPNTGELFF. The CDR3 nucleotides are TGTGCCAGCAGTTGTCCCAGCGGGACCCCGAACACCGGGGAGCTGTTTTTT.

As regards this clone: Other DNA variants within this sample encode the same CDR3. This rearrangement joins TRBV27 to TRBJ2-3; a weak D match, TRBD1 (6 bases). Per germline, CDR1 MNHEY and CDR2 SMNVEV (reference sequence). There are 16 residues in the CDR3. The V end lost 2 bases, the J end lost 0 bases, and 12 bases lay between the germline ends. CDR3 region: CASSLLGASSTDTQYF. CDR3 DNA: TGTGCCAGCAGTTTACTGGGGGCCTCTAGCACAGATACGCAGTATTTT.

The V call is TRBV11-2, the J call TRBJ2-7; TRBD2 agrees at 7 bases. The germline gives CDR1 SGHAT, CDR2 FQNNGV. The CDR3 loop spans 15 amino acids. With V trimmed by 3 bases and J by 1 base, 6 bases remained unmatched. This chain's CDR3 is CASSLASGFSYEQYF. CDR3 in DNA: TGTGCCAGCAGCTTGGCTAGCGGTTTTTCCTACGAGCAGTACTTC.

This clone was seen just once. The CDR3 region is CASSFRGVPYEQYF. CDR3 in DNA: TGTGCCAGCAGTTTTCGGGGAGTCCCCTACGAGCAGTACTTC. V usage is TRBV28 and J usage is TRBJ2-7, with TRBD2 as a possible D gene (5 bases). V was clipped by 3 bases and J by 2 bases, with 11 bases between them. Per the germline V gene, CDR1 is MDHEN and CDR2 is SYDVKM. The length of the CDR3 is 14 residues.

The chain employs TRBV9 and TRBJ1-1; 7 bases line up with TRBD1. Looked up from germline, CDR1 is SGDLS and CDR2 is YYNGEE. This CDR3 contains 13 residues. J lost 4 bases, V lost 3 bases, and 3 bases had no gene match. The CDR3 DNA reads as TGTGCCAGCAGCGCGGACAGGCGCACTGAAGCTTTCTTT. Protein product: CASSADRRTEAFF.

V and J are TRBV7-9 and TRBJ2-2, with 9 bases that match TRBD2. Germline values: CDR1 SEHNR, CDR2 FQNEAQ (reference sequence). This CDR3 has 16 residues. After removal of 6 bases from V and 8 bases from J, the junction contained 13 bases not matched to a gene. The CDR3 sequence is CASSPIAGAMQGELFF. The DNA for the CDR3 is TGTGCCAGCAGTCCGATAGCGGGAGCGATGCAGGGGGAGCTGTTTTTT.

The chain joins TRBV28 to TRBJ2-5; possible D gene TRBD1, 5 bases. The length of the CDR3 is 14 residues. The germline V and J ends were trimmed by 6 bases and 2 bases, with 13 bases remaining between them. Germline CDR1 MDHEN, CDR2 SYDVKM. As DNA, the CDR3 is TGTGCCAGCAGGTCCGACAGCCAGCAAGAGACCCAGTACTTC. This sequence encodes CASRSDSQQETQYF.

V is TRBV11-3 and J is TRBJ2-3, with D possibly called TRBD1 or TRBD2 (5 bases each). Trimming stripped 5 bases from V and 4 bases from J, with 19 bases between. CDR3 length: 16 amino acids. Germline loops: CDR1 SGHNT, CDR2 YENEEA. The CDR3 is CASSNPRDAASDTQYF. CDR3 in DNA: TGTGCCAGCAGCAACCCCCGGGACGCAGCGTCAGATACGCAGTATTTT.

Concerning this clone itself: The same CDR3 is also encoded by other DNA sequences in this sample. The J gene is TRBJ2-1, the V gene TRBV5-1; no clear D gene. The CDR3 is made up of 13 amino acids. The V end lost 3 bases, the J end lost 4 bases, and 8 bases lay between the germline ends. The germline CDR1 and CDR2 sequences are SGHRS and YFSETQ. CDR3 residues: CASSSGGYNEQFF. In nucleotides, the CDR3 is TGCGCCAGCAGCTCAGGCGGATACAATGAGCAGTTCTTC.

The chain joins TRBV29-1 to TRBJ2-3; D gene ambiguous. The CDR3 sequence is 12 residues long. Trimming stripped 5 bases from V and 3 bases from J, with 9 bases between. Per the germline V gene, CDR1 is SQVTM and CDR2 is ANQGSEA. Here the CDR3 DNA reads TGCAGCGTTTTTGGCATTACAGATACGCAGTATTTT. Its protein is CSVFGITDTQYF.

J is TRBJ1-2 and V is TRBV25-1; TRBD1 matches at 8 bases. Germline CDR1 and CDR2: MGHDK and SYGVNS. J was trimmed by 6 bases and V by 2 bases; bases with no gene match: 5. This CDR3 is 14 amino acids long. The CDR3 DNA reads as TGTGCCAGCAGTGAACTGGACAGGGACCATGGCTACACCTTC. This codes for CASSELDRDHGYTF.

CDR3 in DNA: TGTGCCAGTACACACCGGGGCTCCCCCTATGGCTACACCTTC. Amino acids: CASTHRGSPYGYTF. The chain combines TRBV19 with TRBJ1-2; weak D call: TRBD1 (5 bases). V was pared by 7 bases and J by 4 bases, with 16 bases between. Germline CDR1 LNHDA, CDR2 SQIVND (reference sequence). The CDR3 runs to 14 residues.

The gene calls are TRBV2 and TRBJ2-5; the match to TRBD2 covers 11 bases. The length of the CDR3 is 16 residues. Germline assignment: CDR1 SNHLY and CDR2 FYNNEI. With 1 base clipped from V and 3 bases from J, the junction kept 4 bases outside the gene matches. This CDR3 reads CASSEGGTSGKETQYF. The CDR3 DNA follows: TGTGCCAGCAGTGAAGGGGGGACTAGCGGAAAAGAGACCCAGTACTTC.

V usage is TRBV28 and J usage is TRBJ2-7; 8 nucleotides agree with TRBD2. The CDR3 covers 14 residues. Germline assignment: CDR1 MDHEN and CDR2 SYDVKM. Trimming removed 7 bases from V and 3 bases from J; junction bases left unmatched: 8. CDR3 bases: TGTGCCAGCACTCATCGGGGGGGTGACTACGAGCAGTACTTC. It specifies CASTHRGGDYEQYF.